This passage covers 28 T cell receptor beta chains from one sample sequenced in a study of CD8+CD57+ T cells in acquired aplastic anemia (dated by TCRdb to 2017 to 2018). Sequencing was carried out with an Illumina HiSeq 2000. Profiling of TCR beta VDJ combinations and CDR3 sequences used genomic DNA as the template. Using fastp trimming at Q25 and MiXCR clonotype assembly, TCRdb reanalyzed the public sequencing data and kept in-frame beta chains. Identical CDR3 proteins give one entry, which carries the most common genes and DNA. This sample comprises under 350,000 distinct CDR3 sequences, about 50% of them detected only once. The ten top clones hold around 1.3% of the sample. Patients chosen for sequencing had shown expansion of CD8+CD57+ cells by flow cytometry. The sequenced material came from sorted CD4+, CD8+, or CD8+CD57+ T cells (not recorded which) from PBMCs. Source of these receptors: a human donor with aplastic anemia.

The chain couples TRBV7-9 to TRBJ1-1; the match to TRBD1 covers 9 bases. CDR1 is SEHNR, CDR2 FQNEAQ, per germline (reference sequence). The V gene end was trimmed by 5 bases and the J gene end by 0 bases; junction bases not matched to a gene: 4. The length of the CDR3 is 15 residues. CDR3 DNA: TGTGCCAGCAGCCAACAGGGGGCCGTGAACACTGAAGCTTTCTTT. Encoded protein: CASSQQGAVNTEAFF.

The CDR3 nucleotides are TGTGCCATCAGCACCCCGACTAGCACAGATACGCAGTATTTT. Translation: CAISTPTSTDTQYF. The chain has TRBV10-3 and TRBJ2-3; the D is unclear. The CDR3 length is 14 residues. Germline CDR1 is ENHRY and CDR2 is SYGVKD. V lost 6 bases and J lost 0, with 10 bases in between.

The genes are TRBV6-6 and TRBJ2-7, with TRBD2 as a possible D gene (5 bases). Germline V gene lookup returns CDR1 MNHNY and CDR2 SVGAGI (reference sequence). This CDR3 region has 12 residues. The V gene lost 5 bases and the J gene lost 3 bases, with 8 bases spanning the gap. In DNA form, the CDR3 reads TGTGCCAGCAGTGAGGGAGTCTACGAGCAGTACTTC. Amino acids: CASSEGVYEQYF.

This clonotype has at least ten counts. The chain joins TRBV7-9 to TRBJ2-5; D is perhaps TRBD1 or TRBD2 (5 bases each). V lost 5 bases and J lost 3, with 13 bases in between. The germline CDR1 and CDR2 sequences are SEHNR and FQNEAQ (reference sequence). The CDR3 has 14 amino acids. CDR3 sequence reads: CASSPGTREETQYF. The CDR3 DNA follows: TGTGCCAGCAGCCCCGGGACCCGGGAAGAGACCCAGTACTTC.

CDR3 residues: CASSLIGGAGDTQYF. The CDR3 DNA is TGTGCCAGCAGTTTGATCGGGGGGGCGGGAGATACGCAGTATTTT. The rearrangement joins TRBV12-3 or TRBV12-4 to TRBJ2-3, with TRBD2 identical over 8 bases. This CDR3 region has 15 residues. The trim removed 3 bases at V and 5 bases at J, leaving 7 bases unmatched.

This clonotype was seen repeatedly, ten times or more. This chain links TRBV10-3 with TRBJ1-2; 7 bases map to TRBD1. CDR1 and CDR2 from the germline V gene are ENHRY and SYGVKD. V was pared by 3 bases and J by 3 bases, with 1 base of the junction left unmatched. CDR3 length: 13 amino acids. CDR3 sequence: CAISETGDYGYTF. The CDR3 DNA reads TGTGCCATCAGTGAAACAGGGGACTATGGCTACACCTTC.

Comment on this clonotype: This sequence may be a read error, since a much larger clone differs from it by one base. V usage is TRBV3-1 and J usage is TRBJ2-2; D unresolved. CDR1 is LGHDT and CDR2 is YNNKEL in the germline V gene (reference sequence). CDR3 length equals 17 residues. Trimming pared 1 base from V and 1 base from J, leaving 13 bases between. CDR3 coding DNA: TGTGCCAGCAGCCAAGGGGAAAGCGTAGTGAACACCGGGGAGCTGTTTTTT. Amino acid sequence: CASSQGESVVNTGELFF. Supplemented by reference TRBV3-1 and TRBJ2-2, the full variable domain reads DTAVSQTPKYLVTQMGNDKSIKCEQNLGHDTMYWYKQDSKKFLKIMFSYNNKELIINETVPNRFSPKSPDKAHLNLHINSLELGDSAVYFCASSQGESVVNTGELFFGEGSRLTVL.

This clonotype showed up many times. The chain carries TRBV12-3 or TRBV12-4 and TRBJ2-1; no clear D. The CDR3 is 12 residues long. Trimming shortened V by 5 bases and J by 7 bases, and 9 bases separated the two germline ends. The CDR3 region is CASSPQQNEQFF. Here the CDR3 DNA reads TGTGCCAGCAGTCCACAGCAAAATGAGCAGTTCTTC.

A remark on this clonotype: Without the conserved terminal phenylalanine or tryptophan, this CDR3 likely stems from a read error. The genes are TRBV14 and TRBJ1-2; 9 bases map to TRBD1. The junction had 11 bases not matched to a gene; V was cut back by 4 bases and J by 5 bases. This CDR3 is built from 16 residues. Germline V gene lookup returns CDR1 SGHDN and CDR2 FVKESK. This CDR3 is CASSLKPTGGDYGYTL. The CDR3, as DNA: TGTGCCAGCAGCCTCAAACCTACAGGGGGCGATTATGGCTACACCCTC.

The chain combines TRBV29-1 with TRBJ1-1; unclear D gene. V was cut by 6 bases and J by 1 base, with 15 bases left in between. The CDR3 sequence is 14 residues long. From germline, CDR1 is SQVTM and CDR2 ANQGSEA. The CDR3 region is CSVRSGSGNTEAFF. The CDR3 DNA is TGCAGCGTCCGTTCGGGATCTGGGAACACTGAAGCTTTCTTT. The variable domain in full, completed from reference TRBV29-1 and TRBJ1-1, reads SAVISQKPSRDICQRGTSLTIQCQVDSQVTMMFWYRQQPGQSLTLIATANQGSEATYESGFVIDKFPISRPNLTFSTLTVSNMSPEDSSIYLCSVRSGSGNTEAFFGQGTRLTVV.

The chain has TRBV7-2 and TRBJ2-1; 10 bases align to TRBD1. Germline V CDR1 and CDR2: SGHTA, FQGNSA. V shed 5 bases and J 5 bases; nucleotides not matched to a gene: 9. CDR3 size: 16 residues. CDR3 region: CASSVYPGQGHNEQFF. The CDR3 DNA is TGTGCCAGCAGCGTATACCCGGGACAGGGGCACAATGAGCAGTTCTTC.

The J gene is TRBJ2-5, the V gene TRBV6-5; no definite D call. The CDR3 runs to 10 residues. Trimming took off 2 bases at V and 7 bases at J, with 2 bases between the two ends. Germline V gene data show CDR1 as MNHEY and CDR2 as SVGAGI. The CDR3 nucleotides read TGTGCCAGCAGTTACAGGACCCAGTACTTC. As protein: CASSYRTQYF.

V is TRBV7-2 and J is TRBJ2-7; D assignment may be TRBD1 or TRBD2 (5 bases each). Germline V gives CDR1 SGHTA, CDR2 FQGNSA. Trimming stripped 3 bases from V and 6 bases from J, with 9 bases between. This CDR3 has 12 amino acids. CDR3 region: CASSLGDREQYF. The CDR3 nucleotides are TGTGCCAGCAGCTTGGGGGATCGCGAGCAGTACTTC. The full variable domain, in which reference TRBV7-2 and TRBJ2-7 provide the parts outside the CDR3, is GAGVSQSPSNKVTEKGKDVELRCDPISGHTALYWYRQSLGQGLEFLIYFQGNSAPDKSGLPSDRFSAERTGGSVSTLTIQRTQQEDSAVYLCASSLGDREQYFGPGTRLTVT.

The CDR3 sequence: CASSDVAFEKSQHF. CDR3 DNA: TGTGCCAGCAGCGACGTAGCGTTCGAGAAGTCCCAGCATTTT. The V call is TRBV7-3, the J call TRBJ1-5, with D unresolved. Germline loops: CDR1 SGHTA, CDR2 FQGTGA. The CDR3 has 14 residues. V was shortened by 5 bases and J by 11 bases, with 19 bases between the two germline ends.

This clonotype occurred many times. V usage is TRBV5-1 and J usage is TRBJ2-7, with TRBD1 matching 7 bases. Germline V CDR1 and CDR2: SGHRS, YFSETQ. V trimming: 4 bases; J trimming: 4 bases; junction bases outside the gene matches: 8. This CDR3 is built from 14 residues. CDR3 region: CASSRGDSRYEQYF. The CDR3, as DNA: TGCGCCAGCAGCCGTGGGGACAGTCGTTACGAGCAGTACTTC.

CDR3 residues: CASSQMTGPGNEQFF. The DNA for the CDR3 is TGTGCCAGCAGCCAAATGACAGGCCCTGGAAATGAGCAGTTCTTC. This sequence joins TRBV7-6 and TRBJ2-1, with D tentatively TRBD1 (6 bases). The CDR3 sequence is 15 residues long. Germline CDR1 reads SGHVS; CDR2 reads FNYEAQ. Trimming took 5 bases from V and 7 from J, leaving 18 bases between them.

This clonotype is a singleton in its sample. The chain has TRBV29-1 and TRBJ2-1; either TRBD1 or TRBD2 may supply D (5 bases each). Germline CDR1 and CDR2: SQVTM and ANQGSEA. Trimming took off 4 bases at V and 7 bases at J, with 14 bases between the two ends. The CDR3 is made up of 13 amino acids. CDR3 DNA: TGCAGCGTTGGTGGTTGGGGGTGGAATGAGCAGTTCTTC. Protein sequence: CSVGGWGWNEQFF.

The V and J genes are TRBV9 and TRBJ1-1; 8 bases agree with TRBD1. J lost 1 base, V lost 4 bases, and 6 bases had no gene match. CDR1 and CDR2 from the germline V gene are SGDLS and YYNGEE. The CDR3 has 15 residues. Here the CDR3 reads CASSPWTGTNTEAFF. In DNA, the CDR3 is TGTGCCAGCAGCCCATGGACAGGGACGAACACTGAAGCTTTCTTT.

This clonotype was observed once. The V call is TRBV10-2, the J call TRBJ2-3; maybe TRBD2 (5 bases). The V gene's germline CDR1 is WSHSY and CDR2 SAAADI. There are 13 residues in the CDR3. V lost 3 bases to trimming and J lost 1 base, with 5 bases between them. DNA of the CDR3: TGCGCCAGCAGTGACGGGGGCACAGATACGCAGTATTTT. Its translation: CASSDGGTDTQYF.

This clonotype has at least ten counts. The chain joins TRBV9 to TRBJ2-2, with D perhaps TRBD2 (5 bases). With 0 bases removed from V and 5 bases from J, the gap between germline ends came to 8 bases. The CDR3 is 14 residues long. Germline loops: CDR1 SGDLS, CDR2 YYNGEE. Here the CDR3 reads CASSVGGSTGELFF. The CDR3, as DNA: TGTGCCAGCAGCGTAGGAGGGTCTACCGGGGAGCTGTTTTTT.

CDR3 DNA sequence: TGTGCCAGCAGCCCCCCACGGATGGCCTATAATTCACCCCTCCACTTT. This encodes CASSPPRMAYNSPLHF. The rearrangement links TRBV5-4 to TRBJ1-6; D gene ambiguous. Germline values: CDR1 SGHNT, CDR2 YYREEE (reference sequence). Trimming cost V 4 bases and J 2 bases, with 13 bases left between them. The CDR3 loop spans 16 amino acids. Together with reference TRBV5-4 and TRBJ1-6, the CDR3 gives the full variable domain: ETGVTQSPTHLIKTRGQQVTLRCSSQSGHNTVSWYQQALGQGPQFIFQYYREEENGRGNFPPRFSGLQFPNYSSELNVNALELDDSALYLCASSPPRMAYNSPLHFGNGTRLTVT.

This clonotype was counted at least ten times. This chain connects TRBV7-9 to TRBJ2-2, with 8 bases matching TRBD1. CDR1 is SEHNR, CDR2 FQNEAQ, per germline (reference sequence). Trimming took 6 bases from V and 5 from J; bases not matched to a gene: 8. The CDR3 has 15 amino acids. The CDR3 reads CASSRQGAGTGELFF. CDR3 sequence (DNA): TGTGCCAGCAGTCGTCAGGGGGCAGGTACCGGGGAGCTGTTTTTT.

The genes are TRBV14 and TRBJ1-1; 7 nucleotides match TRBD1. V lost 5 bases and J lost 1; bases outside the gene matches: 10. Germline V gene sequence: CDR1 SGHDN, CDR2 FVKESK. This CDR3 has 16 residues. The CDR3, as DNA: TGTGCCAGCAGCTTTTATACGGGACAGAAGAACACTGAAGCTTTCTTT. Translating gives CASSFYTGQKNTEAFF.

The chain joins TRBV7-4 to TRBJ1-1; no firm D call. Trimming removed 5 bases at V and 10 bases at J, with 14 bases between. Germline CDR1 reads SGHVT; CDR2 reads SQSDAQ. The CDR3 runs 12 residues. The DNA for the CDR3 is TGTGCCAGCAGCCCGCTCTCAGGTAGAGCTTTCTTT. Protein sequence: CASSPLSGRAFF.

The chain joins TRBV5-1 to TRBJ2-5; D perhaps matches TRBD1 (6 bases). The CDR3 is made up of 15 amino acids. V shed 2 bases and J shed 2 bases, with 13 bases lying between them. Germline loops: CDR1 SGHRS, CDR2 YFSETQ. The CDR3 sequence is CASSLGGGVQETQYF. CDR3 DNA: TGCGCCAGCAGCTTAGGTGGGGGCGTTCAAGAGACCCAGTACTTC.

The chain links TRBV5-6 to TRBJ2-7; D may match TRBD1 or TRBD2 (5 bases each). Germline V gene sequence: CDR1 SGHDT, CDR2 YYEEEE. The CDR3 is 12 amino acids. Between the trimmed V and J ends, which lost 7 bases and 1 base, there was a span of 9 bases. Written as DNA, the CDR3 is TGTGCCAGCGCATGGGGGTCCTACGAGCAGTACTTC. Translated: CASAWGSYEQYF.

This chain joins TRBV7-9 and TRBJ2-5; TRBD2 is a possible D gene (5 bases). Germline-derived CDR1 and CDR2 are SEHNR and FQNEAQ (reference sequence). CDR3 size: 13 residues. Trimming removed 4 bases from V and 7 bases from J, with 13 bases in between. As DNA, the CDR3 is TGTGCCAGCAGCTCCAGCGGCCAGAGGACCCAGTACTTC. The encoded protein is CASSSSGQRTQYF.

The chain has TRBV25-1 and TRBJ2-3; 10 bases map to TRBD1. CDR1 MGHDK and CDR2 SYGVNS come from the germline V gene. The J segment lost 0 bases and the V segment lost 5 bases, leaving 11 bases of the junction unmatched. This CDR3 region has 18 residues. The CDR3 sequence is CASSYYGTGARSTDTQYF. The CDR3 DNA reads TGTGCCAGCAGTTACTACGGGACAGGGGCCCGGAGCACAGATACGCAGTATTTT.